A single sample gave rise to the 3 T cell receptor beta chains below, sequenced in a study of cytomegalovirus exposure and HLA in healthy donors. A multiplex PCR was run with 60 Vbeta primers and 13 Jbeta primers. The method was immunoSEQ multiplex PCR; TCRdb's version includes in-frame clones alone and lacks a portion of them. Its listing shows more than 90,000 clones. The sequencing input was PBMCs. These receptors were taken from a young man in good health and CMV-seronegative.

The chain carries TRBV10-3 and TRBJ1-1, with 11 positions matching TRBD1. This CDR3 is 13 amino acids long. CDR1 ENHRY and CDR2 SYGVKD come from the germline V gene. Losses at the gene ends were 9 bases for V and 5 bases for J; bases not matched to a gene: 5. The CDR3 loop reads CAITDRGRTEAFF. In DNA, the CDR3 is TGTGCCATTACGGACAGGGGGCGGACTGAAGCTTTCTTT.

The CDR3 coding sequence is TGTGCCAGCTCCCCTACTTGGACAGGGCCCACCGGGGAGCTGTTTTTT. Its translation is CASSPTWTGPTGELFF. This chain joins TRBV18 and TRBJ2-2, with 8 bases matching TRBD1. This CDR3 region has 16 residues. Per the germline V gene, CDR1 is KGHSH and CDR2 is LQKENI. V lost 6 bases and J lost 4; bases outside the gene matches: 10.

The V gene is TRBV5-1, the J gene TRBJ1-4; 10 bases map to TRBD1. The CDR3 has 16 amino acids. V dropped 4 bases and J dropped 3; count of bases not matched to a gene: 6. From germline, CDR1 is SGHRS and CDR2 YFSETQ. This chain's CDR3 is CASSPLGQGANEKLFF. CDR3 in DNA: TGCGCCAGCAGCCCATTAGGACAGGGGGCTAATGAAAAACTGTTTTTT.